This T cell receptor (beta chain) was sequenced for a study of neurological immune-mediated disorders. This clonotype was seen repeatedly, ten times or more. Antigen specificity is unknown. Time point described: technical triplicate 1. The germline CDR1 and CDR2 sequences are LGHDT and YNNKEL (reference sequence). Germline trimming cut 2 bases from V and 2 bases from J; bases unmatched to any gene: 6. The CDR3 sequence is 16 residues long. The cDNA was generated by 5'RACE with 10-nucleotide random UMIs. From the 5' RACE reads, TCRdb called clonotypes with MiXCR, one entry per CDR3 protein. The sample records some 38,000 distinct CDR3 sequences, around 10% being singletons. Study results and caveats: The highest TCR clonal expansion occurred in HTLV-1-associated myelopathy; multiple sclerosis fell below healthy controls.

The source is a man aged 55-75 years with HTLV-1-associated myelopathy (HAM/TSP). Sample: PBMCs. The chain joins TRBV3-1 to TRBJ2-1; TRBD2 matches 7 bases. In DNA form, the CDR3 reads TGTGCCAGCAGCCAACTTAGCGGGCAGACCTACAATGAGCAGTTCTTC. Amino acid sequence: CASSQLSGQTYNEQFF.